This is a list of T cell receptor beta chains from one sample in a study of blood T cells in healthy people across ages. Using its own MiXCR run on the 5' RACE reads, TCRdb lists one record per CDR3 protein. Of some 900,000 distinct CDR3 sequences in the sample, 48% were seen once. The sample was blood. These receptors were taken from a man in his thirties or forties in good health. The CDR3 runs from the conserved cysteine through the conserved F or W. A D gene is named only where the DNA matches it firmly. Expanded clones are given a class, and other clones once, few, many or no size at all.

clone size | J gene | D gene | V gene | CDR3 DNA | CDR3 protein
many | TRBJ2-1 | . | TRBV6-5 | TGTGCCAGCAGTTACCGGACAGTCTACAATGAGCAGTTCTTC | CASSYRTVYNEQFF
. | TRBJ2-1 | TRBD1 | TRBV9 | TGTGCCAGCAGCGCTGGGACAGCCTCCTACAATGAGCAGTTCTTC | CASSAGTASYNEQFF
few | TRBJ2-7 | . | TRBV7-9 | TGTGCCAGCAGCCCAAAGACGGGATCCTACGAGCAGTACTTC | CASSPKTGSYEQYF
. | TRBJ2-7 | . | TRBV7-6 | TGTGCCAGCAGCATCCATCACACGGACAGCTTCTCCTACGAGCAGTACTTC | CASSIHHTDSFSYEQYF
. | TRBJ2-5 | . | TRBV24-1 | TGTGCCACCAGTGATGCAGGGTCGAGAGAGACCCAGTACTTC | CATSDAGSRETQYF
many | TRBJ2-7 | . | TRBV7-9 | TGTGCCAGCAGTTCTTTAACCTACGAGCAGTACTTC | CASSSLTYEQYF
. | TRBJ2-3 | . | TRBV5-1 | TGCGCCAGCAGCAGCAGAAGAGGAGATACGCAGTATTTT | CASSSRRGDTQYF
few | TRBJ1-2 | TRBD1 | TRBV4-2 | TGTGCCAGCAGCCAAGATCTCCCGACAGGGGGGAGTAACTATGGCTACACCTTC | CASSQDLPTGGSNYGYTF
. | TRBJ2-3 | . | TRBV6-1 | TGTGCCAGCACAGAAGGGAAGCTTAGCACAGATACGCAGTATTTT | CASTEGKLSTDTQYF
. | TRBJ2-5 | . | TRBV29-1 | TGCAGCGTGAGGGGGACCGATCAAGAGACCCAGTACTTC | CSVRGTDQETQYF
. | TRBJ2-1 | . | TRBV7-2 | TGTGCCAGCAGTAAACCTGGTACTAGAGGGGCTACCTACAATGAGCAGTTCTTC | CASSKPGTRGATYNEQFF
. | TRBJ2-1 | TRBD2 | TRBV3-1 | TGTGCCAGCAGAGACGCCGGACTAGCGGGTCTTAATGAGCAGTTCTTC | CASRDAGLAGLNEQFF
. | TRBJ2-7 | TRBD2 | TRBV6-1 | TGTGCCAGCAGGCGAGAATCCCCGGGACTAGCGGGGGGGCCTCTATACGAGCAGTACTTC | CASRRESPGLAGGPLYEQYF
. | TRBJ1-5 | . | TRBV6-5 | TGTGCCAGCAGTTACTCGAAAGTTAATCGGCCCCAGCATTTT | CASSYSKVNRPQHF
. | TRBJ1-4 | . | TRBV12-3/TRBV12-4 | TGTGCCAGCAGTCCAAAAGGGGCTAATGAAAAACTGTTTTTT | CASSPKGANEKLFF
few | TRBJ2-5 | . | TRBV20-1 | TGCAGTGCTACAAACAGGTTAACCCAAGAGACCCAGTACTTC | CSATNRLTQETQYF
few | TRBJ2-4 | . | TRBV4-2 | TGTGCCAGCAGCCAAGATGAGGTAGCCAAAAACATTCAGTACTTC | CASSQDEVAKNIQYF
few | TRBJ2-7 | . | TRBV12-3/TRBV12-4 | TGTGCCAGCAGCACGGCCCACGAGCAGTACTTC | CASSTAHEQYF
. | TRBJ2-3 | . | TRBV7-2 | TGTGCCAGCAGCTCCCGGGCCGTTGGCGATACGCAGTATTTT | CASSSRAVGDTQYF
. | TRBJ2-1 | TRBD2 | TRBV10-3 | TGTGCCATCAGTGAGTCCGCGGGGGGGCCGGATGAGCAGTTCTTC | CAISESAGGPDEQFF
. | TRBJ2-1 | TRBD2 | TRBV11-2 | TGTGCCTCTCAAGCGGGATTTAACAATGAGCAGTTCTTC | CASQAGFNNEQFF
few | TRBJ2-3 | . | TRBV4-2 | TGTGCCAGCAGCCAAGTGGGTAGCAGAGGTACGCAGTATTTT | CASSQVGSRGTQYF
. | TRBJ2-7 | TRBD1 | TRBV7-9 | TGTGCCAGCAACAGGGGCCCCTCCTACGAGCAGTACTTC | CASNRGPSYEQYF
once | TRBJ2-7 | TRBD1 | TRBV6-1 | TGTGCCAGCCAGGGGACAGGGACAACATTTTACAGCTACGAGCAGTACTTC | CASQGTGTTFYSYEQYF
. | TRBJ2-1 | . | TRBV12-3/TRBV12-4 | TGTGCCAGCAGCACCACAGGGCACGAGACCCAGTTCTTC | CASSTTGHETQFF
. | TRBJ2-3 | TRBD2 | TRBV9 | TGTGCCAGCAGCGAGCGGGGGGGCCAACTCACAGATACGCAGTATTTT | CASSERGGQLTDTQYF
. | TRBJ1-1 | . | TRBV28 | TGTGCCAGCTACAGGTTGAACACTGAAGCTTTCTTT | CASYRLNTEAFF
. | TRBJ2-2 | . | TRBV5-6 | TGTGCCAGCAGCTTGGTGTGGCAGGCGAACACCGGGGAGCTGTTTTTT | CASSLVWQANTGELFF
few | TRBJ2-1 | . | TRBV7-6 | TGTGCCAGCAGCTCCGAGCTGGGCATCGGGTATGAGCAGTTCTTC | CASSSELGIGYEQFF
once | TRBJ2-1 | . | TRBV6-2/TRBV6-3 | TGTGCCAGCAGTTACGGACTTTATTCCTCCTACAATGAGCAGTTCTTC | CASSYGLYSSYNEQFF
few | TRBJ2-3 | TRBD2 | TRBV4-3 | TGCGCCAGCAGCCAAGAGCGGCTTAGCGGGGAAGATACGCAGTATTTT | CASSQERLSGEDTQYF
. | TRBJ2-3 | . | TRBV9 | TGTGCCAGCAGCGTAGACGGGCAAGATACGCAGTATTTT | CASSVDGQDTQYF
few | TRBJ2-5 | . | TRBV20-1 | TGCAGTGCTAGAGATGTATATGGCGGCCAAGAGACCCAGTACTTC | CSARDVYGGQETQYF
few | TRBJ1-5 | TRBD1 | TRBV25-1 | TGTGCCAGCAGTACCACAGGGGCCTCTCAGCCCCAGCATTTT | CASSTTGASQPQHF
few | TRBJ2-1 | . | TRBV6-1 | TGTGCCAGCAGTGGTTTACACCGCCTCGATGAGCAGTTCTTC | CASSGLHRLDEQFF
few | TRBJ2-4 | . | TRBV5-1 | TGCGCCAGCAGCTTGGAATTGGAAAACATTCAGTACTTC | CASSLELENIQYF
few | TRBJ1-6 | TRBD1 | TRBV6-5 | TGTGCCAGCAGTACCGGACAGGGGATCAATTCACCCCTCCACTTT | CASSTGQGINSPLHF
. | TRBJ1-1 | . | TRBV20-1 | TGCAGTGCTAGGACGAACGGGATGAACACTGAAGCTTTCTTT | CSARTNGMNTEAFF
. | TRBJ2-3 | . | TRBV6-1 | TGTGCCAGCATTCTACCCCGCGGTGAAGCAGATACGCAGTATTTT | CASILPRGEADTQYF
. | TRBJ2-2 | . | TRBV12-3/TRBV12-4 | TGTGCCAGCAAAGAAAGGGACACCGGGGAGCTGTTTTTT | CASKERDTGELFF
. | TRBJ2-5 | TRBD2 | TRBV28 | TGTGCCAGCAGGAGCCTGGGACTACCGAGGGAGCAGTACTTC | CASRSLGLPREQYF
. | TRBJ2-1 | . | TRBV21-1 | TGTGCCAGCAGCAACGTCGTTTTCTTCAGGTTCTTC | CASSNVVFFRFF
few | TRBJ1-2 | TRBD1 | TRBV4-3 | TGCGCCAGCAGCCAAGAGAACAGGGGGCATGGAGGCTACACCTTC | CASSQENRGHGGYTF
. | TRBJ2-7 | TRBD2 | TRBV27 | TGTGCCAGCAGTTTATACGGGGGGTCGACCTACGAGCAGTACTTC | CASSLYGGSTYEQYF
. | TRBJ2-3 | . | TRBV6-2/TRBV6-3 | TGTGCCAGCAGTCCCTCCCAACTGGGGGGTACGCAGTATTTT | CASSPSQLGGTQYF
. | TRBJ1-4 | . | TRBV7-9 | TGTGCCAGCAGCTTATCCACTCAAGTGGATGAAAAACTGTTTTTT | CASSLSTQVDEKLFF
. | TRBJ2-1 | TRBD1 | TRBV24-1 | TGTGCCACCAGTGATCAAAGACAGGGGCTCTACAATGAGCAGTTCTTC | CATSDQRQGLYNEQFF
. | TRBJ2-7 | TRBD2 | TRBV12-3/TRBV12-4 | TGTGCCAGCAGCCGCGAGGCGAGCGGGGGCTTTTACGAGCAGTACTTC | CASSREASGGFYEQYF
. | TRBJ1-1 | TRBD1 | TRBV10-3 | TGTGCCATCAGTGACCGGGGGGGCAGGGGGCGGACTGAAGCTTTCTTT | CAISDRGGRGRTEAFF
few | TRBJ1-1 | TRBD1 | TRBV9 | TGTGCCAGCAGCGTAGCCGCGGAGGGGGCGCCGGGTACTGAAGCTTTCTTT | CASSVAAEGAPGTEAFF
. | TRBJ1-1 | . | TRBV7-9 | TGTGCCAGCAGCGACGGGGGAGATTATGAAGCTTTCTTT | CASSDGGDYEAFF